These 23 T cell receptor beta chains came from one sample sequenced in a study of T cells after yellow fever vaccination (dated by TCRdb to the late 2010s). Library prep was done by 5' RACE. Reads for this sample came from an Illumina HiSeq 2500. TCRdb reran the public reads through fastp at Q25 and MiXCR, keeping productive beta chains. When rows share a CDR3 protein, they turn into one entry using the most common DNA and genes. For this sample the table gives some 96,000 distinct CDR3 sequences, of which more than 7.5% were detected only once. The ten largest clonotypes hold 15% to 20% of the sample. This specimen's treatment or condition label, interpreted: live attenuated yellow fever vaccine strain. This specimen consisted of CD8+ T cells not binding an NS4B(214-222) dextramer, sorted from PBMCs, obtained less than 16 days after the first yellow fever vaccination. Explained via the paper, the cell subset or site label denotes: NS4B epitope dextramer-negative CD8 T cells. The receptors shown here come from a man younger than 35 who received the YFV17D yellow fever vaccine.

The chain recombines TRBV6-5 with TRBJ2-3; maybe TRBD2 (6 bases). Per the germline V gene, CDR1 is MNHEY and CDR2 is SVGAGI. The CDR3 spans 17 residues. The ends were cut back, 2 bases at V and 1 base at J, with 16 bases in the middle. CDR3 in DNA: TGTGCCAGCAGTTACCGACAGCTAGCGCCTGGCACAGATACGCAGTATTTT. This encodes CASSYRQLAPGTDTQYF.

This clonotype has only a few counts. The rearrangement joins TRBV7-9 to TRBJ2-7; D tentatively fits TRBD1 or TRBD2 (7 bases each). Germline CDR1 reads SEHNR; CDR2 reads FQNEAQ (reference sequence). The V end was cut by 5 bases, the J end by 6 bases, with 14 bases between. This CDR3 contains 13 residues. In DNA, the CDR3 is TGTGCCAGCAGCCAGGGGGGGGCCGGCGAGCAGTACGTC. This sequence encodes CASSQGGAGEQYV.

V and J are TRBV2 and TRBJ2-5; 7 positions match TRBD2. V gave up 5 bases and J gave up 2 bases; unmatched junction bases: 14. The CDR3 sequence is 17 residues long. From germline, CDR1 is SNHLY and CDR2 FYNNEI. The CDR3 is CASSPPHTSGVQETQYF. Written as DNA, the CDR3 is TGTGCCAGCAGTCCCCCACACACGAGCGGGGTACAAGAGACCCAGTACTTC. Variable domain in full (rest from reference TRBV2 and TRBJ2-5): EPEVTQTPSHQVTQMGQEVILRCVPISNHLYFYWYRQILGQKVEFLVSFYNNEISEKSEIFDDQFSVERPDGSNFTLKIRSTKLEDSAMYFCASSPPHTSGVQETQYFGPGTRLLVL.

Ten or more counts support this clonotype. DNA for the CDR3: TGTGCCAGCTCGTGGGACAGGGGGCCCTACGAGCAGTACTTC. Translated, it gives CASSWDRGPYEQYF. The chain employs TRBV18 and TRBJ2-7; 12 nucleotides line up with TRBD1. This CDR3 spans 14 amino acids. V dropped 6 bases and J dropped 2; count of bases not matched to a gene: 2. Germline CDR1 is KGHSH and CDR2 is LQKENI. Variable domain in full (rest from reference TRBV18 and TRBJ2-7): NAGVMQNPRHLVRRRGQEARLRCSPMKGHSHVYWYRQLPEEGLKFMVYLQKENIIDESGMPKERFSAEFPKEGPSILRIQQVVRGDSAAYFCASSWDRGPYEQYFGPGTRLTVT.

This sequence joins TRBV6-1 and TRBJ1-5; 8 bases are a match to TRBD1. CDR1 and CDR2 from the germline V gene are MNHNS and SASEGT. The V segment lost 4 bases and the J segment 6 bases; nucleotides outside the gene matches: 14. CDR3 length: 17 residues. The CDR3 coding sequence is TGTGCCAGCAGTGGATCCAGGGGGCGGTCGGGCGGTCAGCCCCAGCATTTT. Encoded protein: CASSGSRGRSGGQPQHF.

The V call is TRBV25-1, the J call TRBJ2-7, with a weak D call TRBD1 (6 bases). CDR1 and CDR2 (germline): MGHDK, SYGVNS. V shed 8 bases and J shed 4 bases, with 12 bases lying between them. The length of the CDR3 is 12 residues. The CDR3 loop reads CASAQGYYEQYF. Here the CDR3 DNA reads TGTGCCAGCGCCCAGGGGTATTACGAGCAGTACTTC.

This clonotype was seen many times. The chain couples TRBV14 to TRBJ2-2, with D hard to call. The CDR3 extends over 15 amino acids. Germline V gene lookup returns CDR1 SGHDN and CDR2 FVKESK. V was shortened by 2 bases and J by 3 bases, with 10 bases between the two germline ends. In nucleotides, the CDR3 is TGTGCCAGCAGCCAATTAGGGATATACACCGGGGAGCTGTTTTTT. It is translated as CASSQLGIYTGELFF.

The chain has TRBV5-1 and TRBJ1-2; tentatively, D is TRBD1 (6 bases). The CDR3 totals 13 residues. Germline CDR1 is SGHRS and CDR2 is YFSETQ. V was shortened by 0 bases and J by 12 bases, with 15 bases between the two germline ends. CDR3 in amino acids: CASSLVGAGFHTF. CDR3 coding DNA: TGCGCCAGCAGCTTGGTGGGGGCAGGCTTCCACACCTTC.

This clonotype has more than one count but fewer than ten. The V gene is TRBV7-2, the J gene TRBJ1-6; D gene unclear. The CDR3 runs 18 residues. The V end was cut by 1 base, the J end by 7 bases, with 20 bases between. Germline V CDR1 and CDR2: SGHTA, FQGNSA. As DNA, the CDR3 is TGTGCCAGCAGCTTAGGGCCTCTGGTGCTTACACCAAATTCACCCCTCCACTTT. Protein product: CASSLGPLVLTPNSPLHF.

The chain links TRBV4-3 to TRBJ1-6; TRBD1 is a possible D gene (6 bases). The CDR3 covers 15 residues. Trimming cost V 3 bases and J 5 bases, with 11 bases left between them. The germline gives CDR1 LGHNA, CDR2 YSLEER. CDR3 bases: TGCGCCAGCAGCCATCACAGGGTTAATAATTCACCCCTCCACTTT. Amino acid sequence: CASSHHRVNNSPLHF.

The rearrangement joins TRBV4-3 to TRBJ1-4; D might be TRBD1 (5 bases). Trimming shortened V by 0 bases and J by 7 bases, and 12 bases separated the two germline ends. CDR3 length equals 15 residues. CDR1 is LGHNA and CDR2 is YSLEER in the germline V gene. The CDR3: CASSQDGGAGEKLFF. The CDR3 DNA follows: TGCGCCAGCAGCCAAGATGGAGGGGCGGGTGAAAAACTGTTTTTT.

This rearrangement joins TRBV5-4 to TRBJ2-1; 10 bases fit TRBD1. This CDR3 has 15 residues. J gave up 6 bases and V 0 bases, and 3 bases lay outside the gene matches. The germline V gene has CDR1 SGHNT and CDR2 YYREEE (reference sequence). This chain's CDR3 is CASSLGDRGSNEQFF. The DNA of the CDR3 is TGTGCCAGCAGCTTGGGGGACAGGGGTAGCAATGAGCAGTTCTTC.

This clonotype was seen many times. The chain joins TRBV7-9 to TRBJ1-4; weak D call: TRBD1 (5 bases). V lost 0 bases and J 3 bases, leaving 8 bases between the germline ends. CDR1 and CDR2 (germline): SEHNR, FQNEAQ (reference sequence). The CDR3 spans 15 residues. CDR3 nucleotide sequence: TGTGCCAGCAGCTTAGCCCGGGGACCTAATGAAAAACTGTTTTTT. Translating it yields CASSLARGPNEKLFF.

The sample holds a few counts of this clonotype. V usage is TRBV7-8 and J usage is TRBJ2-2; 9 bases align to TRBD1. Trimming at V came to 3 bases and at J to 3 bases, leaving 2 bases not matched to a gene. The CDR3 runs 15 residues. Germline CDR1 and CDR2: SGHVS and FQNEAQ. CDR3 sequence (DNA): TGTGCCAGCAGCTTCTGGACAGGGGACACCGGGGAGCTGTTTTTT. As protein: CASSFWTGDTGELFF.

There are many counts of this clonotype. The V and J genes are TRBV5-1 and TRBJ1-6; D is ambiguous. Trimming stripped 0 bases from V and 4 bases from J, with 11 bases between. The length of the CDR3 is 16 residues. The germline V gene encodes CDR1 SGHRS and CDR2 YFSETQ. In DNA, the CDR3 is TGCGCCAGCAGCTTGGCGGGGATTGAGTATAATTCACCCCTCCACTTT. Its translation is CASSLAGIEYNSPLHF.

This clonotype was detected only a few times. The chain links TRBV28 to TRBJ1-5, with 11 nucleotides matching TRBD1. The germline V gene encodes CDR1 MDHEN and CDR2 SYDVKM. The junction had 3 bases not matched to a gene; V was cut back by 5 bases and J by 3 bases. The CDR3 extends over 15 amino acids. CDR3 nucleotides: TGTGCCAGCAGTGGACAGGGGGCCGCCAATCAGCCCCAGCATTTT. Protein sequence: CASSGQGAANQPQHF.

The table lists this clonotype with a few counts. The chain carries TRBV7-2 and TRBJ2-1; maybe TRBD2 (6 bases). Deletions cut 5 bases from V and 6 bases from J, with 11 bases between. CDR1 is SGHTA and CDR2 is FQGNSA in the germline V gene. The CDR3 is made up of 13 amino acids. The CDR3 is CASSARLVNEQFF. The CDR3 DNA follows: TGTGCCAGCAGCGCCCGACTAGTCAATGAGCAGTTCTTC.

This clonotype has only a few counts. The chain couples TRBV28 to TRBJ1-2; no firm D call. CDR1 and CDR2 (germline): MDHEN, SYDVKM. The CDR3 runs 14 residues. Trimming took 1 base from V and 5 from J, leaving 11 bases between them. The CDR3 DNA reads TGTGCCAGCAGTTTATCCCCCGAGGCATATGGCTACACCTTC. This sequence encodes CASSLSPEAYGYTF.

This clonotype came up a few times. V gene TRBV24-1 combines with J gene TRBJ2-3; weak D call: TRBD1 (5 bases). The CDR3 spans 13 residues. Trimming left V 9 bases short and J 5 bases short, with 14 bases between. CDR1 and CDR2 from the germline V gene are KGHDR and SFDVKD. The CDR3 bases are TGTGCCACCTCAGACCTCAGGGAAGATACGCAGTATTTT. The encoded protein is CATSDLREDTQYF.

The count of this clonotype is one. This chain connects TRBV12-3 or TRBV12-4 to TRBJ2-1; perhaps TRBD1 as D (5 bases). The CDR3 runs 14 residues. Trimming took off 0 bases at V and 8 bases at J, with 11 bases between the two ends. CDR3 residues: CASSLATAQDEQFF. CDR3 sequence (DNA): TGTGCCAGCAGTTTAGCGACAGCCCAGGATGAGCAGTTCTTC.

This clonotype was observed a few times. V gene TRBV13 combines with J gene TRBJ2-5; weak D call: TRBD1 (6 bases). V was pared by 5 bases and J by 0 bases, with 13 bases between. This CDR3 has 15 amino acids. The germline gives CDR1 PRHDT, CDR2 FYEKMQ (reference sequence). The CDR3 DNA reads TGTGCCAGCAGCCAACAAACAGGGTACCAAGAGACCCAGTACTTC. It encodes CASSQQTGYQETQYF. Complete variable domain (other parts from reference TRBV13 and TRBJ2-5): AAGVIQSPRHLIKEKRETATLKCYPIPRHDTVYWYQQGPGQDPQFLISFYEKMQSDKGSIPDRFSAQQFSDYHSELNMSSLELGDSALYFCASSQQTGYQETQYFGPGTRLLVL.

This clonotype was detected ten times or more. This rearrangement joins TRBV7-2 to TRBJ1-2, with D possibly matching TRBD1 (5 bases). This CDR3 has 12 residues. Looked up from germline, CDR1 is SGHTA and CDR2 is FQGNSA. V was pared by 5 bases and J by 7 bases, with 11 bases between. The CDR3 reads CASSAGLSGYTF. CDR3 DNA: TGTGCCAGCAGCGCAGGGTTATCTGGCTACACCTTC.

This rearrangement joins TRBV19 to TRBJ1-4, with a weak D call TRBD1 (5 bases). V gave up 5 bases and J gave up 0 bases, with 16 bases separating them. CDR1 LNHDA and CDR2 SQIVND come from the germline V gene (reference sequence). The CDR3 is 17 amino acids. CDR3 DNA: TGTGCCAGTAGTTTCGGACATACAATTGCAACTAATGAAAAACTGTTTTTT. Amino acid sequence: CASSFGHTIATNEKLFF.